A selection of T cell receptor beta chains follows, all from one sample in a study of T cells in Graves' hyperthyroidism and ophthalmopathy. TCRdb redid the calling of the multiplex PCR reads with MiXCR, one entry per CDR3 protein. The sample has more than 55,000 distinct CDR3 sequences, about 50% seen once. Input material: blood. The receptor source for this set is a woman between 55 and 75 years old with Graves' ophthalmopathy. Each CDR3 is given with its conserved first and last residue. D genes are given only for firm matches. Only part of the rows carry a size: once, few, many, or a class if the clone is expanded.

clone size	J gene	V gene	D gene	CDR3 DNA	CDR3 protein
.	TRBJ2-1	TRBV7-6	.	TGTGCCAGCAGCTTAGAGGGCAATAGGGGAAACAATGAGCAGTTCTTC	CASSLEGNRGNNEQFF
.	TRBJ2-5	TRBV4-2	.	TGTGCCGGCAGCCAACCAGGAGGGGACCAAGAGACCCAGTACTTC	CAGSQPGGDQETQYF
medium-sized	TRBJ1-3	TRBV25-1	.	TGTGCCAGCAGTGGTCCGCAGGGAAGCACCATATATTTT	CASSGPQGSTIYF
many	TRBJ2-7	TRBV6-6	.	TGTGCCAGCAGTTACTACAGGGAGACCTACGAGCAGTACTTC	CASSYYRETYEQYF
.	TRBJ2-1	TRBV15	.	TGTGCCGAAAGGGGGAGCCGCTACAATGAGCAGTTCTTC	CAERGSRYNEQFF
many	TRBJ1-2	TRBV11-2	TRBD1	TGTGCCAGCAGCTTTTATCAGGGGGGAGGCTACACCTTC	CASSFYQGGGYTF
once	TRBJ2-2	TRBV5-4	.	TGTGCCAGCAGCTTGGGGGCCACAGGAGGCTATGCCGGGGAGCTGTTTTTT	CASSLGATGGYAGELFF
many	TRBJ2-1	TRBV2	.	TGTGCCAGCAGTGATCTCGGCAGGTGGGGTTACAATGAGCAGTTCTTC	CASSDLGRWGYNEQFF
.	TRBJ1-4	TRBV6-2/TRBV6-3	TRBD1	TGTGCCACCACTGACAGGGAGAATCAGCCGGCAGATAATGAAAAACTGTTTTTT	CATTDRENQPADNEKLFF
many	TRBJ2-7	TRBV4-1	.	TGCGCCAGCAGCCAGAGGGGACAAATCGATTACGAGCAGTACTTC	CASSQRGQIDYEQYF
many	TRBJ2-3	TRBV6-6	.	TGTGCCAGCAGTTACTCCCAAGGGGGAGGGCGCCCAGATACGCAGTATTTT	CASSYSQGGGRPDTQYF
.	TRBJ1-1	TRBV13	TRBD1	TGTGCCAGCAAAGACAGGGAGGGGGACACTGAAGCTTTCTTT	CASKDREGDTEAFF
.	TRBJ2-1	TRBV14	TRBD2	TGTGCCAGCAGCCAAGTGAAAAGGCGGGAGGCCTACAATGAGCAGTTCTTC	CASSQVKRREAYNEQFF
many	TRBJ2-3	TRBV6-2/TRBV6-3	.	TGTGCCAGCAGCTCGACAGATACGCAGTATTTT	CASSSTDTQYF
.	TRBJ2-3	TRBV11-3	TRBD1	TGTGCCAGCAGCCCGGGGACAGGGGGAGACACGCAGTATTTT	CASSPGTGGDTQYF
.	TRBJ1-2	TRBV24-1	TRBD1	TGTGCCACCAGTGACTCCGGGACAGCCTATGGCTACACCTTC	CATSDSGTAYGYTF
many	TRBJ1-3	TRBV4-1	.	TGCGCCAGCAGCCGGGACGGGATTGCAAACACCATATATTTT	CASSRDGIANTIYF
.	TRBJ1-4	TRBV20-1	.	TGCAGTGCCAGCGGCGGAGAAGGGTTGGGGAATGAAAAACTGTTTTTT	CSASGGEGLGNEKLFF
.	TRBJ2-2	TRBV7-9	.	TGTGCCAGCAGCTTTATGATGGGGCGGGGGGAGCTGTTTTTT	CASSFMMGRGELFF
many	TRBJ1-5	TRBV28	.	TGTGCCAGCAGTTTCAGGTCACAGTTAGATCAGCCCCAGCATTTT	CASSFRSQLDQPQHF
many	TRBJ2-3	TRBV20-1	.	TGCAGTGCTCCAGGAGGCGGAAATACGCAGTATTTT	CSAPGGGNTQYF
.	TRBJ2-1	TRBV7-3	.	TGTGCCAGCAGCCCCGAAGGTGGTTTCTACAATGAACAGTTCTTC	CASSPEGGFYNEQFF
many	TRBJ2-1	TRBV4-2	.	TGCGCCAGCAGCCAAGAGGTTAAGGGGGGCTACAATGAGCAGTTCTTC	CASSQEVKGGYNEQFF
many	TRBJ1-6	TRBV5-1	.	TGCGCCAGCAGCTCCCAAGGGGGAAATAATTCACCCCTCCACTTT	CASSSQGGNNSPLHF
.	TRBJ2-7	TRBV2	TRBD2	TGTGCCAGCATGACGGAGAGCTCTGGACTAGCCACCTACGAGCAGTACTTC	CASMTESSGLATYEQYF
medium-sized	TRBJ2-1	TRBV29-1	.	TGCAGCGTTGAAATCAATGAGCAGTTCTTC	CSVEINEQFF
medium-sized	TRBJ1-2	TRBV20-1	.	TGCAGTGCTAGCGGGCAGGGTAACTATGGCTACACCTTC	CSASGQGNYGYTF
.	TRBJ1-3	TRBV11-1	TRBD1	TGTGCCAGCAGCGTGACAGGGGGCTCTGGAAACACCATATATTTT	CASSVTGGSGNTIYF
once	TRBJ2-7	TRBV5-4	.	TGTGCCAGCAGTCTGCTGACCAGCGGGTTGGCCGAGCAGTACTTC	CASSLLTSGLAEQYF
many	TRBJ2-5	TRBV11-2	TRBD2	TGTGCCAGCAGTTCCCCGGGACTAGCGGGCGATCTCTTC	CASSSPGLAGDLF
.	TRBJ2-3	TRBV20-1	.	TGCAGTGCCAGCAGCTCGATGGACAGCACAGATACGCAGTATTTT	CSASSSMDSTDTQYF
many	TRBJ1-5	TRBV6-5	.	TGTGCCAGCAGTTACCCAATAGACAGGTATAGCAATCAGCCCCAGCATTTT	CASSYPIDRYSNQPQHF
.	TRBJ1-6	TRBV6-4	.	TGTGCCAGCAGTGCCCTGGGGCAGGGGAGTTCACCCCTCCACTTT	CASSALGQGSSPLHF
.	TRBJ1-3	TRBV29-1	TRBD1	TGCAGCGTGTCGGGACAGGGGGCTGGAAACACCATATATTTT	CSVSGQGAGNTIYF
.	TRBJ2-5	TRBV20-1	.	TGCAGTGTAGTTTCGGGGGCGGGGGAGACCCAGTACTTC	CSVVSGAGETQYF
many	TRBJ1-2	TRBV5-1	.	TGCGCCAGCAGCTTGGCCGGAGTCCTGGGTGGCTACACCTTC	CASSLAGVLGGYTF
.	TRBJ1-2	TRBV20-1	TRBD1	TGCAGTGCTAGGTCAGGGACAGTAGCCGGAAACACCTTC	CSARSGTVAGNTF
few	TRBJ2-5	TRBV20-1	.	TGCAGTGCCTCTCGTGGAGTGCGGCGGGAGACCCAGTACTTC	CSASRGVRRETQYF
.	TRBJ2-3	TRBV15	TRBD2	TGTGCCACCAGCAGTCCGGGACTAGCGGGGGGGCGGACTACAGATACGCAGTATTTT	CATSSPGLAGGRTTDTQYF
once	TRBJ2-1	TRBV9	TRBD2	TGTGCCAGCAGCGTAGGAAGCGGGAAATACAATGAGCAGTTCTTC	CASSVGSGKYNEQFF
many	TRBJ2-1	TRBV9	.	TGTGCCAGCAGCGTAGGATGGGACCCTAGGGATGAGCAGTTCTTC	CASSVGWDPRDEQFF
.	TRBJ2-1	TRBV20-1	TRBD1	TGCAGTGCTAGAGACGGGACAGGGGTAGGAGGTGAGCAGTTCTTC	CSARDGTGVGGEQFF
.	TRBJ2-3	TRBV11-1	TRBD1	TGTGCTAGAGATTTCCCGAGGGGGCCGTGGACAGATACGCAGTATTTT	CARDFPRGPWTDTQYF
.	TRBJ1-4	TRBV29-1	.	TGCAGCGTGGGACGGAATAAAAAACTGTTTTTT	CSVGRNKKLFF
.	TRBJ1-6	TRBV2	TRBD1	TGTGCCAGCAGCGGGGACAGGGGGCCTCTGCCCCTCCACTTT	CASSGDRGPLPLHF
many	TRBJ2-2	TRBV6-1	.	TGTGCCAGCAGTGAATGGGCAGCGAACACCGGGGAGCTGTTTTTT	CASSEWAANTGELFF
.	TRBJ1-5	TRBV2	TRBD1	TGTGCCAGCACCGGGACAGGGTCATACAATCAGCCCCAGCATTTT	CASTGTGSYNQPQHF
.	TRBJ1-6	TRBV20-1	TRBD1	TGCAGTGCTAGAATAGGACAGGGGAATTCACCCCTCCACTTT	CSARIGQGNSPLHF
medium-sized	TRBJ2-6	TRBV29-1	.	TGCAGCGTCGACGGTCCTGGGGCCAACGTCCTGACTTTC	CSVDGPGANVLTF
many	TRBJ2-2	TRBV11-2	.	TGTGCCAGCAGTAAGAGCGGTACGAACACCGGGGAGCTGTTTTTT	CASSKSGTNTGELFF
.	TRBJ1-2	TRBV2	.	TGTGCCAGCAGTCGAAGCGGGAGGGCCTATGGCTACACCTTC	CASSRSGRAYGYTF
.	TRBJ2-7	TRBV20-1	TRBD1	TGCAGTGCTAGTCCCGGGACAGCGGAAACCTACGAGCAGTACTTC	CSASPGTAETYEQYF
many	TRBJ2-7	TRBV12-3/TRBV12-4	.	TGTGCCAGCTCCCGGGGTGTGACACTCGCGGCCTACGAGCAGTACTTC	CASSRGVTLAAYEQYF
many	TRBJ1-2	TRBV6-5	.	TGTGCCAGCAGTTACTCGAGGGCTAGGGATGGCTACACCTTC	CASSYSRARDGYTF